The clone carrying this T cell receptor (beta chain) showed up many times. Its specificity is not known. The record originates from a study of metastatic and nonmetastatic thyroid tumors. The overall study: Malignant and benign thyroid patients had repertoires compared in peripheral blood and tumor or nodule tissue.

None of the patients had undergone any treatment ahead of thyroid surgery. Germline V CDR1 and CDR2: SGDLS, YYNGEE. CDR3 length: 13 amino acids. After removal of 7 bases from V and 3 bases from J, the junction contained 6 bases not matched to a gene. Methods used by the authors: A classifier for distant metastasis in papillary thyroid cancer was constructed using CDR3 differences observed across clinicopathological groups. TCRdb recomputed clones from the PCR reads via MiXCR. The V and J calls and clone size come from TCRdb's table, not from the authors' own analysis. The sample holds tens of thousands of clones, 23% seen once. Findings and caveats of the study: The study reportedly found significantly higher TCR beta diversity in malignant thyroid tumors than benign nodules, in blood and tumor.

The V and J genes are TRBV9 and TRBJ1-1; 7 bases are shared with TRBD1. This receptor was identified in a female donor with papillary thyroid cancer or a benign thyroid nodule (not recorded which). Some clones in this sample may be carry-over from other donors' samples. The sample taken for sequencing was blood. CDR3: CASQGEGDTEAFF. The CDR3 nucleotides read TGTGCCAGCCAGGGGGAGGGAGACACTGAAGCTTTCTTT.